This T cell receptor (beta chain) was recovered during a study of blood T cell repertoires in COVID-19. Study in general: Some COVID-19 samples were acute and others convalescent; all came from the United States, Italy and Spain. Sources were T cells, B-cell-depleted T cells, or PBMCs; the material itself was cDNA or gDNA.

The CDR3 contains 15 residues. V was shortened by 0 bases and J by 4 bases, with 13 bases between the two germline ends. Germline lookup yields CDR1 MNHEY and CDR2 SVGAGI. Original methodology: Amplification of reference gene primers provided the estimated nucleated cell counts. Sequencing used immunoSEQ multiplex PCR; TCRdb keeps in-frame clones, though not all of them. That table furnishes V, J and clone size, whereas the DNA furnished D and trimming. The table has some 140,000 clones, about 78% seen once. The chain carries TRBV6-5 and TRBJ2-7; possibly TRBD2 for D (6 bases). The material sequenced was peripheral blood. This clonotype originated in a man in his sixties who had recovered from COVID-19. The CDR3 protein is CASSYSGGEYYEQYF. The CDR3 region has the DNA TGTGCCAGCAGTTACTCGGGCGGGGAGTATTACGAGCAGTACTTC.